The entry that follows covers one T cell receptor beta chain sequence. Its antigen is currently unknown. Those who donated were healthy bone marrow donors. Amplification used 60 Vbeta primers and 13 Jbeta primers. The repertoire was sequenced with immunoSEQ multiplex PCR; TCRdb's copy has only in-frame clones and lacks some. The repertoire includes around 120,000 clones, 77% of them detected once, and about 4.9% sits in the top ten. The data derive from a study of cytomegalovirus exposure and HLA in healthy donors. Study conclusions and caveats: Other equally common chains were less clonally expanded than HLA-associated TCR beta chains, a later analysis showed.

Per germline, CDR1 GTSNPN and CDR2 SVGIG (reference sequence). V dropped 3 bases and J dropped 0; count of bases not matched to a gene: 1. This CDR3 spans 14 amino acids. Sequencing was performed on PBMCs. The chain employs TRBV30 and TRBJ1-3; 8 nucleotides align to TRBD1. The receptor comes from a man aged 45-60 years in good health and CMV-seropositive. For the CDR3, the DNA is TGTGCCTGGAGGGGGACAGGCTCTGGAAACACCATATATTTT. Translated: CAWRGTGSGNTIYF. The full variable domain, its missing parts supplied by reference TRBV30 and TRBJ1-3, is SQTIHQWPATLVQPVGSPLSLECTVEGTSNPNLYWYRQAAGRGLQLLFYSVGIGQISSEVPQNLSASRPQDRQFILSSKKLLLSDSGFYLCAWRGTGSGNTIYFGEGSWLTVV.